This T cell receptor beta chain was retrieved from a study of blood T cell repertoires in COVID-19. Overall study: From T cells, B-cell-depleted T cells, or PBMCs came the material, which was cDNA or gDNA.

As handled by the study authors: It was from reference gene primer amplification that nucleated cell counts were estimated. TCRdb's copy holds only in-frame clones and misses some; the assay was immunoSEQ multiplex PCR. The V and J calls and clone size come from that table; D and trimming were worked out from the DNA. This table has roughly 400,000 clones, about 86% appearing once. Trimming pared 4 bases from V and 4 bases from J, leaving 16 bases between. This CDR3 region has 16 residues. Germline V gives CDR1 SGHDN, CDR2 FVKESK. This chain uses TRBV14 with TRBJ1-4, with a weak D call TRBD1 (5 bases). Sequencing was carried out using PBMCs or T cells enriched from blood (not recorded which). This receptor was taken from a woman aged 45 to 65 who had recovered from COVID-19. In DNA, the CDR3 is TGTGCCAGCAGCCCTTTTAGACAGACATATAATGAAAAACTGTTTTTT. It yields the protein CASSPFRQTYNEKLFF.